The T cell receptor beta chain described here comes from a study of blood T cell repertoires in COVID-19. In the study overall: COVID-19 samples from acute and convalescent phases originated in the United States, Italy and Spain. From T cells, B-cell-depleted T cells, or PBMCs came the material, which was cDNA or gDNA.

The CDR3 loop spans 14 amino acids. Germline loops: CDR1 LNHDA, CDR2 SQIVND (reference sequence). V was pared by 4 bases and J by 3 bases, with 13 bases between. Profiling relied on immunoSEQ multiplex PCR, and the TCRdb table lists in-frame clones only, not all of them. This table holds nearly 90,000 clones, approximately 88% found once. This clonotype originated in a man aged 60-69 years with acute or convalescent COVID-19. The sequenced sample consisted of peripheral blood. The J gene is TRBJ2-7, the V gene TRBV19; D might be TRBD1 (6 bases). The CDR3 protein is CASSTQGMNYEQYF. The CDR3 nucleotides read TGTGCCAGTAGTACTCAGGGGATGAACTACGAGCAGTACTTC.